The 24 T cell receptor beta chains below all came from one sample that was sequenced in a study of blood T cell repertoires in COVID-19. Assay used: immunoSEQ multiplex PCR; TCRdb lists only in-frame clones, some missing. The sample carries roughly 110,000 clones, about 90% recorded once. Material for sequencing was peripheral blood. All receptors come from a man aged 40-55 years with active or convalescent COVID-19.

The chain employs TRBV5-1 and TRBJ2-5; 8 nucleotides match TRBD2. J was trimmed by 10 bases and V by 7 bases; bases with no gene match: 9. Germline V gene lookup returns CDR1 SGHRS and CDR2 YFSETQ. The CDR3 has 12 amino acids. As DNA, the CDR3 is TGCGCCAGCGGGACTAGTGACGGGGTCCAGTACTTC. It translates to CASGTSDGVQYF.

The chain couples TRBV19 to TRBJ1-1; D not certain. Trimming pared 6 bases from V and 1 base from J, leaving 9 bases between. In germline, CDR1 is LNHDA, CDR2 SQIVND (reference sequence). The CDR3 runs to 13 residues. In DNA, the CDR3 is TGTGCCAGTAGGCTGGGGAGGAACACTGAAGCTTTCTTT. This encodes CASRLGRNTEAFF.

The table lists this clone with a few counts. The V and J genes are TRBV5-1 and TRBJ1-2, with TRBD1 identical over 7 bases. The CDR3 runs 16 residues. Germline-derived CDR1 and CDR2 are SGHRS and YFSETQ. V lost 1 base, J lost 7 bases, and 13 bases stayed unmatched. CDR3 nucleotides: TGCGCCAGCAGCTTGACAGGACAGGAATTCAGGGGTGGCTACACCTTC. Amino acid sequence: CASSLTGQEFRGGYTF.

This chain connects TRBV6-5 to TRBJ1-1, with D unclear. Trimming took off 8 bases at V and 3 bases at J, with 16 bases between the two ends. Germline values: CDR1 MNHEY, CDR2 SVGAGI. The CDR3 contains 14 residues. CDR3 amino acids: CASFSVTGDTEAFF. In DNA form, the CDR3 reads TGTGCCAGCTTTTCGGTAACGGGAGACACTGAAGCTTTCTTT.

V is TRBV7-9 and J is TRBJ2-7, with 9 bases aligning to TRBD2. CDR1 is SEHNR and CDR2 is FQNEAQ in the germline V gene (reference sequence). J gave up 0 bases and V 5 bases, and 14 bases lay outside the gene matches. The CDR3 spans 18 residues. The CDR3 coding sequence is TGTGCCAGCAGCCCAGCCTCCTCTTTTAGCGGGAGCTCCTACGAGCAGTACTTC. It yields the protein CASSPASSFSGSSYEQYF.

CDR3 amino acids: CAWSVGTGGPGELFF. The DNA for the CDR3 is TGTGCCTGGAGTGTTGGGACAGGAGGTCCCGGGGAGCTGTTTTTT. V gene TRBV30 combines with J gene TRBJ2-2, with 8 positions matching TRBD1. Germline values: CDR1 GTSNPN, CDR2 SVGIG (reference sequence). The CDR3 loop spans 15 amino acids. V dropped 0 bases and J dropped 6; count of bases not matched to a gene: 6.

V is TRBV10-2 and J is TRBJ1-1; D not certain. V was cut by 2 bases and J by 4 bases, with 11 bases left in between. Germline V gene lookup returns CDR1 WSHSY and CDR2 SAAADI. The CDR3 contains 14 residues. CDR3 sequence: CASSEMETGTEAFF. In DNA, the CDR3 is TGCGCCAGCAGTGAGATGGAGACGGGCACTGAAGCTTTCTTT.

V gene TRBV19 combines with J gene TRBJ1-5; 8 nucleotides match TRBD1. CDR1 is LNHDA and CDR2 is SQIVND in the germline V gene (reference sequence). The CDR3 spans 14 residues. The trim removed 6 bases at V and 2 bases at J, leaving 3 bases unmatched. The CDR3: CASSGTGGNQPQHF. In DNA form, the CDR3 reads TGTGCCAGTAGCGGGACAGGAGGCAATCAGCCCCAGCATTTT. The whole variable domain, remainder taken from reference TRBV19 and TRBJ1-5, is DGGITQSPKYLFRKEGQNVTLSCEQNLNHDAMYWYRQDPGQGLRLIYYSQIVNDFQKGDIAEGYSVSREKKESFPLTVTSAQKNPTAFYLCASSGTGGNQPQHFGDGTRLSIL.

The chain joins TRBV19 to TRBJ2-2; 8 bases map to TRBD1. Trimming took 8 bases from V and 0 from J; bases not matched to a gene: 5. Germline CDR1 and CDR2: LNHDA and SQIVND (reference sequence). The CDR3 length is 15 residues. The CDR3 nucleotides are TGTGCCAGTTACAGGGGGTATTCGAACACCGGGGAGCTGTTTTTT. It specifies CASYRGYSNTGELFF. Together with reference TRBV19 and TRBJ2-2, the CDR3 gives the full variable domain: DGGITQSPKYLFRKEGQNVTLSCEQNLNHDAMYWYRQDPGQGLRLIYYSQIVNDFQKGDIAEGYSVSREKKESFPLTVTSAQKNPTAFYLCASYRGYSNTGELFFGEGSRLTVL.

The gene calls are TRBV19 and TRBJ2-7, with TRBD2 matching over 10 bases. CDR1 is LNHDA, CDR2 SQIVND, per germline (reference sequence). There are 16 residues in the CDR3. Trimming removed 3 bases from V and 5 bases from J; junction bases left unmatched: 10. This CDR3 is CASSMVNGLAGDEQYF. CDR3 DNA: TGTGCCAGTAGTATGGTAAACGGGCTAGCGGGAGACGAGCAGTACTTC. Full variable domain (missing parts from reference TRBV19 and TRBJ2-7): DGGITQSPKYLFRKEGQNVTLSCEQNLNHDAMYWYRQDPGQGLRLIYYSQIVNDFQKGDIAEGYSVSREKKESFPLTVTSAQKNPTAFYLCASSMVNGLAGDEQYFGPGTRLTVT.

This clone occurred once. V usage is TRBV19 and J usage is TRBJ1-2, with TRBD1 identical over 7 bases. Trimming cost V 5 bases and J 4 bases; bases outside gene matches: 4. The CDR3 covers 13 residues. CDR1 and CDR2 (germline): LNHDA, SQIVND (reference sequence). Here the CDR3 DNA reads TGTGCCAGTAGTTCGGGACAGCTCTATGGCTACACCTTC. It is translated as CASSSGQLYGYTF.

This sequence joins TRBV4-1 and TRBJ2-2; 10 positions match TRBD2. The CDR3 covers 16 residues. Germline CDR1 and CDR2: MGHRA and YSYEKL. Trimming cost V 7 bases and J 9 bases; bases outside gene matches: 14. The CDR3 nucleotides read TGCGCCAGCACCGAGATTAGCGGGAGGTCTTTCCGGGAGCTGTTTTTT. This gives the protein CASTEISGRSFRELFF.

The rearrangement links TRBV29-1 to TRBJ2-7, with a weak D call TRBD2 (6 bases). CDR1 SQVTM and CDR2 ANQGSEA come from the germline V gene. The CDR3 totals 12 residues. The V end was cut by 6 bases, the J end by 4 bases, with 13 bases between. CDR3 nucleotides: TGCAGCGTGGGGCCCGCGGGATACGAGCAGTACTTC. Translation: CSVGPAGYEQYF.

This chain uses TRBV9 with TRBJ1-2; D is perhaps TRBD1 (5 bases). Trimming removed 4 bases from V and 4 bases from J, with 14 bases in between. The germline V gene has CDR1 SGDLS and CDR2 YYNGEE. The CDR3 loop spans 14 amino acids. The CDR3 loop is CASSPRQGGYGYTF. As DNA, the CDR3 is TGTGCCAGCAGCCCCCGCCAGGGCGGCTATGGCTACACCTTC. The whole variable domain, filled in from reference TRBV9 and TRBJ1-2, reads DSGVTQTPKHLITATGQRVTLRCSPRSGDLSVYWYQQSLDQGLQFLIQYYNGEERAKGNILERFSAQQFPDLHSELNLSSLELGDSALYFCASSPRQGGYGYTFGSGTRLTVV.

The genes are TRBV7-2 and TRBJ1-2; 8 bases agree with TRBD1. The J segment lost 2 bases and the V segment lost 5 bases, leaving 7 bases of the junction unmatched. The length of the CDR3 is 15 residues. CDR1 and CDR2 from the germline V gene are SGHTA and FQGNSA. The chain's CDR3 is CASSRGQGGNYGYTF. Written as DNA, the CDR3 is TGTGCCAGCAGCCGCGGACAGGGAGGGAACTATGGCTACACCTTC.

This chain uses TRBV27 with TRBJ2-2; 13 positions match TRBD2. The CDR3 loop spans 21 amino acids. V dropped 4 bases and J dropped 5; count of bases not matched to a gene: 19. CDR1 is MNHEY, CDR2 SMNVEV, per germline (reference sequence). In nucleotides, the CDR3 is TGTGCCAGCAGTTCCCTAAGCCCGTCGCGGACTAGCGGGAGAGGGACCGGGGAGCTGTTTTTT. Translation gives CASSSLSPSRTSGRGTGELFF.

V usage is TRBV7-2 and J usage is TRBJ1-2, with 9 bases matching TRBD1. Germline-derived CDR1 and CDR2 are SGHTA and FQGNSA. J was trimmed by 4 bases and V by 4 bases; bases with no gene match: 7. This CDR3 is built from 15 residues. Here the CDR3 DNA reads TGTGCCAGCAGCTCTGGGACAGGGCGCGGCTATGGCTACACCTTC. It specifies CASSSGTGRGYGYTF. The variable domain in full, with the rest retrieved from reference TRBV7-2 and TRBJ1-2, is GAGVSQSPSNKVTEKGKDVELRCDPISGHTALYWYRQSLGQGLEFLIYFQGNSAPDKSGLPSDRFSAERTGGSVSTLTIQRTQQEDSAVYLCASSSGTGRGYGYTFGSGTRLTVV.

This sequence joins TRBV4-1 and TRBJ1-6, with D possibly TRBD1 on 5 matching bases. With 4 bases removed from V and 8 bases from J, the gap between germline ends came to 18 bases. This CDR3 is built from 16 residues. CDR1 and CDR2 from the germline V gene are MGHRA and YSYEKL. CDR3: CASSRVGGATYSPLHF. The CDR3, as DNA: TGCGCCAGCAGCCGGGTCGGCGGGGCCACGTATTCACCCCTCCACTTT.

This chain connects TRBV28 to TRBJ2-3; D might be TRBD1 (6 bases). CDR1 and CDR2 from the germline V gene are MDHEN and SYDVKM. This CDR3 spans 13 amino acids. V was pared by 8 bases and J by 1 base, with 10 bases between. The CDR3 loop reads CASGNRGTDTQYF. Written as DNA, the CDR3 is TGTGCCAGCGGAAACAGGGGCACAGATACGCAGTATTTT.

The chain carries TRBV5-1 and TRBJ2-1; tentatively, D is TRBD2 (6 bases). V was pared by 2 bases and J by 10 bases, with 19 bases between. Germline CDR1 and CDR2: SGHRS and YFSETQ. This CDR3 comprises 15 residues. CDR3 residues: CASSFGGLGHTEQFF. CDR3 sequence (DNA): TGCGCCAGCAGCTTTGGAGGGTTGGGCCACACCGAGCAGTTCTTC.

The chain employs TRBV5-1 and TRBJ2-3, with 10 bases identical to TRBD1. V was clipped by 3 bases and J by 8 bases; unmatched bases: 12. Germline V gene lookup returns CDR1 SGHRS and CDR2 YFSETQ. The CDR3 is 16 amino acids. CDR3 region: CASSSMPGQGGGTQYF. The CDR3 DNA reads TGCGCCAGCAGCTCGATGCCCGGACAGGGGGGGGGTACGCAGTATTTT.

DNA of the CDR3: TGTGCCAGTACTACACAGGGCGCAGCTGGCTACACCTTC. This sequence encodes CASTTQGAAGYTF. This sequence joins TRBV19 and TRBJ1-2; D may be TRBD1 (6 bases). V was shortened by 7 bases and J by 7 bases, with 16 bases between the two germline ends. The CDR3 has 13 residues. Per germline, CDR1 LNHDA and CDR2 SQIVND (reference sequence).

The chain recombines TRBV4-3 with TRBJ2-7; 11 bases are shared with TRBD1. Germline V CDR1 and CDR2: LGHNA, YSLEER. V was clipped by 0 bases and J by 1 base; unmatched bases: 2. The CDR3 loop spans 16 amino acids. The CDR3 here is CASSQDWDRGSYEQYF. DNA for the CDR3: TGCGCCAGCAGCCAAGACTGGGACAGGGGGTCCTACGAGCAGTACTTC.

The chain combines TRBV18 with TRBJ1-2; possibly TRBD1 for D (5 bases). V lost 3 bases and J 0 bases, leaving 8 bases between the germline ends. Germline V gives CDR1 KGHSH, CDR2 LQKENI. The CDR3 consists of 14 residues. The CDR3 region is CASSPDRANYGYTF. In DNA form, the CDR3 reads TGTGCCAGCTCACCTGACAGAGCTAACTATGGCTACACCTTC.